This TCR beta chain came from a study of monozygotic twins with inflammatory bowel disease. Points from the study as a whole: A reduction in TCRbeta diversity (inverse Simpson) was seen in IBD patients relative to healthy co-twins.

To note about this clonotype: Antigen unknown.

An amount of about 3,500 ng of total RNA was used for each TCR library. Eight separate reactions for every sample produced the cDNA. TCRdb reprocessed the 5' RACE reads and keeps a single row for each CDR3 protein, giving no DNA. The sample data list approximately 140,000 distinct CDR3 sequences. The sequenced sample consisted of blood. The receptor was derived from a human donor with ulcerative colitis or Crohn's disease, or a healthy co-twin of an affected twin (not recorded which).

The CDR3 is CASSFRLAGAGEQFF. This chain uses TRBV11-2 with TRBJ2-1; TCRdb designates TRBD2, a call that cannot be tested without DNA. This CDR3 comprises 15 residues. The germline V gene encodes CDR1 SGHAT and CDR2 FQNNGV.